This passage covers 22 T cell receptor beta chains from one sample sequenced in a study of blood T cell repertoires in COVID-19. Sequencing used immunoSEQ multiplex PCR; TCRdb keeps in-frame clones, though not all of them. The sample has approximately 48,000 clones; around 85% are singletons. The sample comprised peripheral blood. All receptors come from a man aged 55-75 years with acute or convalescent COVID-19.

The chain couples TRBV6-1 to TRBJ1-1; 7 nucleotides match TRBD1. This CDR3 is 15 amino acids long. CDR1 is MNHNS, CDR2 SASEGT, per germline. Losses at the gene ends were 2 bases for V and 4 bases for J; bases not matched to a gene: 7. The CDR3 loop is CASSEQDRVGTEAFF. The CDR3 DNA is TGTGCCAGCAGTGAACAAGACAGGGTGGGCACTGAAGCTTTCTTT.

The V gene is TRBV5-4, the J gene TRBJ2-3, with 8 positions matching TRBD1. The CDR3 covers 15 residues. V lost 0 bases, J lost 3 bases, and 3 bases stayed unmatched. Germline-derived CDR1 and CDR2 are SGHNT and YYREEE (reference sequence). This CDR3 is CASSLARGLTDTQYF. The CDR3 bases are TGTGCCAGCAGCTTGGCCAGGGGGCTAACAGATACGCAGTATTTT.

The V call is TRBV11-2, the J call TRBJ2-2; D possibly corresponds to TRBD1 (5 bases). The CDR3 is made up of 16 amino acids. Germline CDR1 and CDR2: SGHAT and FQNNGV. V lost 0 bases and J lost 5, with 13 bases in between. The CDR3 bases are TGTGCCAGCAGCTTAGAGGGGCGACGCGAAACCGGGGAGCTGTTTTTT. This gives the protein CASSLEGRRETGELFF.

The V gene is TRBV19, the J gene TRBJ1-2; tentatively, D is TRBD1 (6 bases). The CDR3 has 14 residues. Germline values: CDR1 LNHDA, CDR2 SQIVND (reference sequence). Between the trimmed V and J ends, which lost 0 bases and 5 bases, there was a span of 10 bases. CDR3 sequence: CASSIDRGGYGYTF. For the CDR3, the DNA is TGTGCCAGTAGTATAGATCGAGGGGGATATGGCTACACCTTC.

This clone was seen only once. The chain carries TRBV5-1 and TRBJ2-2; 15 bases match TRBD2. Unmatched junction bases numbered 4, after V lost 4 bases and J lost 3 bases. The CDR3 has 17 amino acids. Looked up from germline, CDR1 is SGHRS and CDR2 is YFSETQ. This chain's CDR3 is CASSPGTSGRYTGELFF. The CDR3 DNA is TGCGCCAGCAGCCCCGGGACTAGCGGGAGGTACACCGGGGAGCTGTTTTTT.

V is TRBV5-4 and J is TRBJ2-5; TRBD2 agrees at 7 bases. Germline V gene sequence: CDR1 SGHNT, CDR2 YYREEE (reference sequence). The CDR3 has 16 amino acids. Trimming removed 4 bases from V and 0 bases from J; junction bases left unmatched: 9. CDR3 DNA sequence: TGTGCCAGCAGCCCGGGACTACGGGGAAACCAAGAGACCCAGTACTTC. Amino acids: CASSPGLRGNQETQYF. The whole variable domain, filled in from reference TRBV5-4 and TRBJ2-5, reads ETGVTQSPTHLIKTRGQQVTLRCSSQSGHNTVSWYQQALGQGPQFIFQYYREEENGRGNFPPRFSGLQFPNYSSELNVNALELDDSALYLCASSPGLRGNQETQYFGPGTRLLVL.

The CDR3 DNA reads TGCGCCAGCATTCTAGCGGGAGGCGGGAAGAATGAGCAGTTCTTC. Translation: CASILAGGGKNEQFF. This chain uses TRBV10-2 with TRBJ2-1, with 11 bases that match TRBD2. Per the germline V gene, CDR1 is WSHSY and CDR2 is SAAADI. CDR3 length equals 15 residues. V gave up 7 bases and J gave up 7 bases; unmatched junction bases: 9.

The chain carries TRBV2 and TRBJ2-2; D not certain. This CDR3 is built from 12 residues. V gave up 2 bases and J gave up 7 bases, with 5 bases separating them. Germline CDR1 is SNHLY and CDR2 is FYNNEI. This chain's CDR3 is CASSESGGELFF. CDR3 DNA: TGTGCCAGCAGTGAATCCGGCGGGGAGCTGTTTTTT. Full variable domain (remainder filled in from reference TRBV2 and TRBJ2-2): EPEVTQTPSHQVTQMGQEVILRCVPISNHLYFYWYRQILGQKVEFLVSFYNNEISEKSEIFDDQFSVERPDGSNFTLKIRSTKLEDSAMYFCASSESGGELFFGEGSRLTVL.

V and J are TRBV24-1 and TRBJ2-3, with D possibly TRBD2 on 7 matching bases. CDR1 KGHDR and CDR2 SFDVKD come from the germline V gene. Trimming removed 3 bases from V and 6 bases from J, with 15 bases in between. This CDR3 is 15 amino acids long. The CDR3, as DNA: TGTGCCACCAGTGATCCTGGGGGGGGCAGGGATACGCAGTATTTT. Protein: CATSDPGGGRDTQYF.

This clone came up once. The gene calls are TRBV7-9 and TRBJ2-7, with D perhaps TRBD1 (6 bases). Germline V lookup: CDR1 SEHNR, CDR2 FQNEAQ (reference sequence). V was clipped by 4 bases and J by 2 bases, with 12 bases between them. This CDR3 has 14 residues. CDR3 sequence reads: CASSSDRNPYEQYF. Written as DNA, the CDR3 is TGTGCCAGCAGCTCAGACAGGAACCCCTACGAGCAGTACTTC.

The chain recombines TRBV30 with TRBJ1-3; D is perhaps TRBD1 (5 bases). V shed 0 bases and J shed 4 bases, with 13 bases lying between them. CDR3 size: 15 residues. Germline CDR1 GTSNPN, CDR2 SVGIG (reference sequence). DNA for the CDR3: TGTGCCTGGAGTGTGGCAGGGCGAGGAGGAAACACCATATATTTT. Amino acids: CAWSVAGRGGNTIYF.

The chain has TRBV24-1 and TRBJ2-1; 11 bases line up with TRBD2. The germline V gene encodes CDR1 KGHDR and CDR2 SFDVKD. The CDR3 has 15 residues. Trimming removed 3 bases from V and 7 bases from J; junction bases left unmatched: 4. DNA for the CDR3: TGTGCCACCAGTGATCCCCGGACTAGCGGGAATGAGCAGTTCTTC. Translating gives CATSDPRTSGNEQFF.

The genes are TRBV2 and TRBJ2-1; D is possibly TRBD2 (6 bases). The CDR3 has 15 residues. The ends were cut back, 3 bases at V and 6 bases at J, with 15 bases in the middle. Germline CDR1 reads SNHLY; CDR2 reads FYNNEI. CDR3 in DNA: TGTGCCAGCAGTGAGGGACTGGGCAGGGTCAATGAGCAGTTCTTC. This codes for CASSEGLGRVNEQFF.

This chain joins TRBV5-8 and TRBJ2-5; D perhaps matches TRBD1 (5 bases). CDR1 and CDR2 (germline): SGHTS, YDEGEE. The CDR3 length is 12 residues. Deletions cut 3 bases from V and 5 bases from J, with 8 bases between. For the CDR3, the DNA is TGTGCCAGCAGCTCTAACAGGGAGACCCAGTACTTC. Translating gives CASSSNRETQYF.

This chain uses TRBV7-6 with TRBJ2-3, with TRBD2 matching over 13 bases. V was clipped by 3 bases and J by 3 bases; unmatched bases: 9. The length of the CDR3 is 18 residues. Germline CDR1 SGHVS, CDR2 FNYEAQ. In DNA form, the CDR3 reads TGTGCCAGCAGCTTCGGGACTAGCGGGAAGAGTTGGACAGATACGCAGTATTTT. Translating gives CASSFGTSGKSWTDTQYF. The full variable domain, completed using reference TRBV7-6 and TRBJ2-3, is GAGVSQSPRYKVTKRGQDVALRCDPISGHVSLYWYRQALGQGPEFLTYFNYEAQQDKSGLPNDRFSAERPEGSISTLTIQRTEQRDSAMYRCASSFGTSGKSWTDTQYFGPGTRLTVL.

This sequence joins TRBV5-1 and TRBJ2-7; 8 nucleotides match TRBD2. V was clipped by 4 bases and J by 0 bases; unmatched bases: 6. Germline V gene data show CDR1 as SGHRS and CDR2 as YFSETQ. This CDR3 is 15 amino acids long. CDR3 region: CASSPGGTFSYEQYF. CDR3 coding DNA: TGCGCCAGCAGCCCGGGAGGGACTTTCTCCTACGAGCAGTACTTC.

The chain carries TRBV6-4 and TRBJ2-2, with 9 bases lining up with TRBD2. Germline trimming cut 6 bases from V and 2 bases from J; bases unmatched to any gene: 1. The CDR3 extends over 14 amino acids. CDR1 MRHNA and CDR2 SNTAGT come from the germline V gene. CDR3 sequence: CASRAGGNTGELFF. CDR3 DNA: TGTGCCAGCAGAGCGGGAGGCAACACCGGGGAGCTGTTTTTT.

The rearrangement links TRBV7-2 to TRBJ1-5; 9 bases line up with TRBD1. The CDR3 is made up of 17 amino acids. Trimming removed 5 bases from V and 6 bases from J; junction bases left unmatched: 14. Germline V gene lookup returns CDR1 SGHTA and CDR2 FQGNSA. The CDR3 spells CASSLRGGQGVGQPQHF. The DNA of the CDR3 is TGTGCCAGCAGCCTAAGAGGGGGACAGGGAGTGGGTCAGCCCCAGCATTTT.

The chain is built from TRBV18 and TRBJ1-2; 11 bases match TRBD1. CDR1 and CDR2 (germline): KGHSH, LQKENI. The CDR3 consists of 18 residues. Germline trimming cut 4 bases from V and 2 bases from J; bases unmatched to any gene: 12. The CDR3 reads CASSLTAPGTGGNYGYTF. The CDR3 bases are TGTGCCAGCTCACTAACTGCTCCCGGGACAGGGGGAAACTATGGCTACACCTTC.

V and J are TRBV19 and TRBJ1-5, with 12 bases identical to TRBD1. J lost 6 bases, V lost 5 bases, and 5 bases had no gene match. The CDR3 has 15 residues. Germline V CDR1 and CDR2: LNHDA, SQIVND (reference sequence). The CDR3 DNA sequence: TGTGCCAGTAGTGGGGGACAGGGGGCTTCTCAGCCCCAGCATTTT. As protein: CASSGGQGASQPQHF.

V gene TRBV7-3 combines with J gene TRBJ1-2, with D tentatively TRBD1 (6 bases). V lost 5 bases to trimming and J lost 4 bases, with 17 bases between them. Per germline, CDR1 SGHTA and CDR2 FQGTGA. There are 15 residues in the CDR3. The CDR3: CASSPDGGAPYGYTF. In nucleotides, the CDR3 is TGTGCCAGCAGCCCGGATGGGGGGGCTCCCTATGGCTACACCTTC. The whole variable domain, remainder taken from reference TRBV7-3 and TRBJ1-2, is GAGVSQTPSNKVTEKGKYVELRCDPISGHTALYWYRQSLGQGPEFLIYFQGTGAADDSGLPNDRFFAVRPEGSVSTLKIQRTERGDSAVYLCASSPDGGAPYGYTFGSGTRLTVV.

The J gene is TRBJ2-7, the V gene TRBV4-2; 10 bases line up with TRBD2. The CDR3 covers 17 residues. Trimming cost V 3 bases and J 3 bases; bases outside gene matches: 11. CDR1 LGHNA and CDR2 YNFKEQ come from the germline V gene. The CDR3 DNA reads TGTGCCAGCAGCCATCCCGGGGATTGGACTAGCGGCTACGAGCAGTACTTC. Translated, it gives CASSHPGDWTSGYEQYF.